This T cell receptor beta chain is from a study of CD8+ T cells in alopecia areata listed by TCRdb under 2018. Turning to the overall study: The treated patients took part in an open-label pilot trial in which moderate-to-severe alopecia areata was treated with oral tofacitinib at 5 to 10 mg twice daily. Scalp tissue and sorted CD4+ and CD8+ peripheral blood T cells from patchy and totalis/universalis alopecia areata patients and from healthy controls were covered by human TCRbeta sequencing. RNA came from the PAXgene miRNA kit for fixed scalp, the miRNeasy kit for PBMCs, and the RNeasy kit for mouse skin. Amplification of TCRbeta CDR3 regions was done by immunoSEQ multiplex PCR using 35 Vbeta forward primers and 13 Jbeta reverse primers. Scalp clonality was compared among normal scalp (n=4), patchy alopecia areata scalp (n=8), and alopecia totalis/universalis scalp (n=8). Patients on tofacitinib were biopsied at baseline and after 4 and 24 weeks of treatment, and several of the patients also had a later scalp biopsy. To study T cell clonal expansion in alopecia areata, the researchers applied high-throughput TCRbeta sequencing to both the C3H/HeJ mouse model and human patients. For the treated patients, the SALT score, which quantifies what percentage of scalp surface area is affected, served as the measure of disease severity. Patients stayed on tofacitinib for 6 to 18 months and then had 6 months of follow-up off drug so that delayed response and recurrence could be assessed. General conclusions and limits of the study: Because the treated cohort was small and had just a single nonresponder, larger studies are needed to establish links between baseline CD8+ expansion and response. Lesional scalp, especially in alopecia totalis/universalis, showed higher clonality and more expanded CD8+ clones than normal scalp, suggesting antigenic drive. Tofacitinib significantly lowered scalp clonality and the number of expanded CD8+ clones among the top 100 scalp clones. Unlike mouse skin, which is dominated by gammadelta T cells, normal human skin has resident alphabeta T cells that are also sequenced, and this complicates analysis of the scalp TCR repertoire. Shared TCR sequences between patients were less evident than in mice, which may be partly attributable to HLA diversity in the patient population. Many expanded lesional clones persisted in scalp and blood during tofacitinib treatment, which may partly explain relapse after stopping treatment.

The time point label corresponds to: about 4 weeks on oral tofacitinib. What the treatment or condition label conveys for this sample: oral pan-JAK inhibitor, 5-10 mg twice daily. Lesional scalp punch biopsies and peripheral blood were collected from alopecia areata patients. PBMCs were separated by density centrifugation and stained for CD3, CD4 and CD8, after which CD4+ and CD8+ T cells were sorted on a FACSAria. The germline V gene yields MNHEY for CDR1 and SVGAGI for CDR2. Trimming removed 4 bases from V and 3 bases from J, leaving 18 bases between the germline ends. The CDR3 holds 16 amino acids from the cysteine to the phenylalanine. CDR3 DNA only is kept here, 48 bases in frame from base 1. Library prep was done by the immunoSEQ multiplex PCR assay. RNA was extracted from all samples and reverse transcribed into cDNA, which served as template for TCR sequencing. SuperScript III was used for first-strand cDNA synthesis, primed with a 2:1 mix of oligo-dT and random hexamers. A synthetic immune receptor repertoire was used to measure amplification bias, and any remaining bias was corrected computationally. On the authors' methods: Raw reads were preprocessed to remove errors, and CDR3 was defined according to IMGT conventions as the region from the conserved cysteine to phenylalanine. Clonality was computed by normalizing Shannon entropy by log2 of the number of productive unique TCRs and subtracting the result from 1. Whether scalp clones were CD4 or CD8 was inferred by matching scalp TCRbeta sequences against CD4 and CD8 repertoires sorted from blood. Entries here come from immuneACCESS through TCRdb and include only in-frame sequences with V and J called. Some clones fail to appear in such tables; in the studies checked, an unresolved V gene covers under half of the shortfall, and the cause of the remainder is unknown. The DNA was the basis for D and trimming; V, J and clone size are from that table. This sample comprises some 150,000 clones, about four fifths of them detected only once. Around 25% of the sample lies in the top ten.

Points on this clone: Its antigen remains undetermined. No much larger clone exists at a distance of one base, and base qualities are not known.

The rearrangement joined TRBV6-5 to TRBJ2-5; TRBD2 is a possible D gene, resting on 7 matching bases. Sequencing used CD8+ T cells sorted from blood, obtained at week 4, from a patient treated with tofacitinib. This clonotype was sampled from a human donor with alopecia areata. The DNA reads TGTGCCAGCAGTTTGACCCTACCGGGGGGCAAAGAGACCCAGTACTTC. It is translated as CASSLTLPGGKETQYF.